The sample holds a few counts of the clone carrying this TCR beta chain. Its antigen is as yet unknown. The PCR had 60 Vbeta and 13 Jbeta primers. Sequencing used immunoSEQ multiplex PCR; TCRdb keeps in-frame clones, though not all of them. The sample lists about 120,000 clones; 77% were seen once. This sample is part of a study of cytomegalovirus exposure and HLA in healthy donors. General observations from the study: In a later analysis, V- and J-gene trimming of beta chains associated with a DCLRE1C missense variant, replicated independently.

Germline-derived CDR1 and CDR2 are SEHNR and FQNEAQ (reference sequence). Trimming took 5 bases from V and 5 from J, leaving 10 bases between them. The CDR3 is 12 amino acids. This clonotype originated in a man aged 18-30 years in good health and CMV-seropositive. Sequencing was performed on PBMCs. The chain couples TRBV7-9 to TRBJ2-7, with no clear D. The CDR3 loop reads CASSIGLDEQYF. For the CDR3, the DNA is TGTGCCAGCAGCATAGGGCTAGACGAGCAGTACTTC. The full variable domain, completed using reference TRBV7-9 and TRBJ2-7, is DTGVSQNPRHKITKRGQNVTFRCDPISEHNRLYWYRQTLGQGPEFLTYFQNEAQLEKSRLLSDRFSAERPKGSFSTLEIQRTEQGDSAMYLCASSIGLDEQYFGPGTRLTVT.